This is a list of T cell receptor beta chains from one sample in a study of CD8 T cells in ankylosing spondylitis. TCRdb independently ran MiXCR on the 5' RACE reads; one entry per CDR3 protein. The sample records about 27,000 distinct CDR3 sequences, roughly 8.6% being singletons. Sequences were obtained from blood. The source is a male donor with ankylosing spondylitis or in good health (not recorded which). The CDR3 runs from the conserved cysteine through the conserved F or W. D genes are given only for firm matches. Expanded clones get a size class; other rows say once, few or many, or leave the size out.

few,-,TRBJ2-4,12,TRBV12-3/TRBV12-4,TGTGCCAGCAGTTGGTCCCCAAACATTCAGTACTTC,CASSWSPNIQYF
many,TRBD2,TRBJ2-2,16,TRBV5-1,TGCGCCAGCAGCTTGACGGGAGGGCCGGGCACCGGGGAGCTGTTTTTT,CASSLTGGPGTGELFF
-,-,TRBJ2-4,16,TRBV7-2,TGTGCCAGCAGCTTAGTAAGGGATCTAGCCAAAAACATTCAGTACTTC,CASSLVRDLAKNIQYF
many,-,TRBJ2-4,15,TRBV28,TGTGCCAGCAGCCCCCGTCCGGGGGCCAAAAACATTCAGTACTTC,CASSPRPGAKNIQYF
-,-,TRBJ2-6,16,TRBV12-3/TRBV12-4,TGTGCCAGCAGTTTAGGTTGGGGGAATGGGGCCAACGTCCTGACTTTC,CASSLGWGNGANVLTF
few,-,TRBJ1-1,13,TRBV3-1,TGTGCCAGCAGGGGGCCTGGAGACACTGAAGCTTTCTTT,CASRGPGDTEAFF
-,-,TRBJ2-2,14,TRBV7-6,TGTGCCAGCAGCGCCCGGGGGAACACCGGGGAGCTGTTTTTT,CASSARGNTGELFF
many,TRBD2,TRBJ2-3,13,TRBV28,TGTGCCAGCAGTGGGGGGGGCACAGATACGCAGTATTTT,CASSGGGTDTQYF
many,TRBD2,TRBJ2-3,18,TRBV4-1,TGCGCCAGCAGCCAAGATACGGCTAGCGGGCTAGGCACAGATACGCAGTATTTT,CASSQDTASGLGTDTQYF
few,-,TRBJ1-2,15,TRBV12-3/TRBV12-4,TGTGCCAGCAGTTTAGCGTCCGGGGGGGCAGGTGGCTACACCTTC,CASSLASGGAGGYTF
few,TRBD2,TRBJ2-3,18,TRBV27,TGTGCCAGCAGTCCCCTTGCGACTAGCGGGAGCCCCGCAGATACGCAGTATTTT,CASSPLATSGSPADTQYF
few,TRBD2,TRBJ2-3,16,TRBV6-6,TGTGCCAGCAGTTACCCTAGCGGGAGGGGGACAGATACGCAGTATTTT,CASSYPSGRGTDTQYF
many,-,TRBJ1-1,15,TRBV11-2,TGTGCCAGCACCCCCAGCCTTGTCTTGAACACTGAAGCTTTCTTT,CASTPSLVLNTEAFF
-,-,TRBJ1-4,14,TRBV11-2,TGTGCCAGCAGCTTAGAAAGGATTAGTGAAAAACTGTTTTTT,CASSLERISEKLFF
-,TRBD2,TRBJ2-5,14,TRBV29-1,TGCAGCGTTGAAGGGCTAGCGGGAGAAGAGACCCAGTACTTC,CSVEGLAGEETQYF
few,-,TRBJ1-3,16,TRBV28,TGTGCCAGCAGCCAGATCCGACTTCTGTCCGGAAACACCATATATTTT,CASSQIRLLSGNTIYF
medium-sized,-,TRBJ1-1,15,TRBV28,TGTGCCACCAAGACTACAGGTATGAAATACACTGAAGCTTTCTTT,CATKTTGMKYTEAFF
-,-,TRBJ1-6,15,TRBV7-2,TGTGCCAGCAGCCCATCTTGGGAGGGACGGTCACCCCTCCACTTT,CASSPSWEGRSPLHF
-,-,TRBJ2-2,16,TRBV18,TGTGCCAGCTCACCCATGAAGGGGACGGACACCGGGAAGCTGTTTTTT,CASSPMKGTDTGKLFF
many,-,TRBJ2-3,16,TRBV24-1,TGTGCCACCAGTGAACCTGGCTCCGGGAGAACAGATACGCAGTATTTT,CATSEPGSGRTDTQYF
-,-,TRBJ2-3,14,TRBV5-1,TGCGCCAGCAGCTTGGGAGTGGCCACAGATACGCAGTATTTT,CASSLGVATDTQYF
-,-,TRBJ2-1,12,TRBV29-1,TGCAGCGTTGAGTCCAGGGTCAATGAGCAGTTCTTC,CSVESRVNEQFF
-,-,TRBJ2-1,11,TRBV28,TGTGCCAGCAGGAGACAGTTCGAGAAGTTCTTC,CASRRQFEKFF
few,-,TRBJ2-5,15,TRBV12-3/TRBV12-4,TGTGCCAGCAGTTTAGGCGGGACGGGACAAGAGACCCAGTACTTC,CASSLGGTGQETQYF
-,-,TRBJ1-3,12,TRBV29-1,TGCAGCGTTTCCGGGGTCGGAAACACCATATATTTT,CSVSGVGNTIYF
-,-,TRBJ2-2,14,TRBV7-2,TGTGCCAGCAGCTTAGCCCCGGCCACCGGGGAGCTGTTTTTT,CASSLAPATGELFF
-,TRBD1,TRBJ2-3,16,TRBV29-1,TGCAGCGTTGATAGGGCCGGACAGGGGATTACAGATACGCAGTATTTT,CSVDRAGQGITDTQYF
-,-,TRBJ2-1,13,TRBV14,TGTGCCAGCAGCCTTGACTTCTACAATGAGCAGTTCTTC,CASSLDFYNEQFF
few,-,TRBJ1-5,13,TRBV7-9,TGTGCCAGCAGCTCCGGGCTAGGTGAGCCCCAGCATTTT,CASSSGLGEPQHF
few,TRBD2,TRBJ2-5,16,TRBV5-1,TGCGCCAGCAGCGCTGGGTCTAGCGGGAGCCGCGAGACCCAGTACTTC,CASSAGSSGSRETQYF
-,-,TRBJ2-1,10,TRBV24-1,TGTGCCACCAGAAGGGTAGAGCAGTTCTTC,CATRRVEQFF
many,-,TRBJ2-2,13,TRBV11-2,TGTGCCAGCAGCTTACAGGTTCCCGGGGAGCTGTTTTTT,CASSLQVPGELFF
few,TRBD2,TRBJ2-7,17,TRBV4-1,TGCGCCAGCAGCCGCGAAGTTGGTAGCGGGGCCCCCTACGAGCAGTACTTC,CASSREVGSGAPYEQYF
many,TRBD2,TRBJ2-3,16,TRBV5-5,TGTGCCAGCAGCTTGGGACTAGCGGAAATCACAGATACGCAGTATTTT,CASSLGLAEITDTQYF
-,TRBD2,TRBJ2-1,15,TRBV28,TGTGCCAGCAGTCCAACTAGCGGCTCCTACAATGAGCAGTTCTTC,CASSPTSGSYNEQFF
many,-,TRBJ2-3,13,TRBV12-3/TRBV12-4,TGTGCCAGCTCGTGGTCTAGCACAGATACGCAGTATTTT,CASSWSSTDTQYF
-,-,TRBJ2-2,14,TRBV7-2,TGTGCCAGCAGCCCCTCGACGAACACCGGGGAGCTGTTTTTT,CASSPSTNTGELFF
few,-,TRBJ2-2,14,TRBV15,TGTGCCACCAGCAGAGCCGACAGCACCGGGGAGCTGTTTTTT,CATSRADSTGELFF
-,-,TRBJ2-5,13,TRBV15,TGTGCCACCAGCGCCAGGACAGAAGAGACCCAGTACTTC,CATSARTEETQYF
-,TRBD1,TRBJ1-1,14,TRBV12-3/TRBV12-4,TGTGCCAGCAGCAGGACAGGAGCGAACACTGAAGCTTTCTTT,CASSRTGANTEAFF
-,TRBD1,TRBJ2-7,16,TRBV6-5,TGTGCCAGCAGTCAACTGCCGGGACAGGGTCCCTACGAGCAGTACTTC,CASSQLPGQGPYEQYF
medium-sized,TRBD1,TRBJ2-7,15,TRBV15,TGTGCCACCAGCGACCGGGACAGAAGCTCCTACGAGCAGTACTTC,CATSDRDRSSYEQYF
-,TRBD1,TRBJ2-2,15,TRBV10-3,TGTGCCATCACATCCACCGGGACAGCCACCGGGGAGCTGTTTTTT,CAITSTGTATGELFF
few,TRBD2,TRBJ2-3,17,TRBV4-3,TGCGCCAGCAGCCAAAGCGGGGGGGCCAGATACACAGATACGCAGTATTTT,CASSQSGGARYTDTQYF
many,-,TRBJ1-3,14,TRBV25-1,TGTGCCAGCAGTGAATTAACGGCTGGAAACACCATATATTTT,CASSELTAGNTIYF
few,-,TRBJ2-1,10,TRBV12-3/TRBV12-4,TGTGCCAGAGGACTCTACGAGCAGTTCTTC,CARGLYEQFF
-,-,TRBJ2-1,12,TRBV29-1,TGCAGCGTTGGCGTGTGGGGCAATGAGCAGTTCTTC,CSVGVWGNEQFF
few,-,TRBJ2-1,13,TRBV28,TGTGCCAGCAGTTTTTTCAGTGCTGTTGAGCAGTTCTTC,CASSFFSAVEQFF
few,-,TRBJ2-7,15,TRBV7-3,TGTGCCAGCAGCTTATCTGGAAGGGGCCCCTACGAGCAGTACTTC,CASSLSGRGPYEQYF
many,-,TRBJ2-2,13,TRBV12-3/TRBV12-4,TGTGCCAGCAGTTTAGCGGTCACCGGGGAGCTGTTTTTT,CASSLAVTGELFF
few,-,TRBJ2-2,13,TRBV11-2,TGTGCCAGCAGCTTAGATCGCACCGGGGAGCTGTTTTTT,CASSLDRTGELFF
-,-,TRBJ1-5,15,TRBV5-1,TGCGCCAGCAGCTTGGCAGGACAGAATGATCAGCCCCAGCATTTT,CASSLAGQNDQPQHF
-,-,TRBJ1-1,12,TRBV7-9,TGTGCCAGCAGCTTAGTCTCAACTGAAGCTTTCTTT,CASSLVSTEAFF
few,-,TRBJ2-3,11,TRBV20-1,TGCAGTGCTAGAGGTTCGAATACGCAGTATTTT,CSARGSNTQYF
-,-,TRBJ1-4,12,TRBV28,TGTGCCAGTTCGGGTCCTAATGAAAAACTGTTTTTT,CASSGPNEKLFF
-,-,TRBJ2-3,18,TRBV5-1,TGCGCCAGCAGCTCACACCCCAAGGGGCCAGGGAGCACAGATACGCAGTATTTT,CASSSHPKGPGSTDTQYF
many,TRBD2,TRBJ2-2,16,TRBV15,TGTGCCACCAGCAGAGCTCGGGGGGCGAACACCGGGGAGCTGTTTTTT,CATSRARGANTGELFF